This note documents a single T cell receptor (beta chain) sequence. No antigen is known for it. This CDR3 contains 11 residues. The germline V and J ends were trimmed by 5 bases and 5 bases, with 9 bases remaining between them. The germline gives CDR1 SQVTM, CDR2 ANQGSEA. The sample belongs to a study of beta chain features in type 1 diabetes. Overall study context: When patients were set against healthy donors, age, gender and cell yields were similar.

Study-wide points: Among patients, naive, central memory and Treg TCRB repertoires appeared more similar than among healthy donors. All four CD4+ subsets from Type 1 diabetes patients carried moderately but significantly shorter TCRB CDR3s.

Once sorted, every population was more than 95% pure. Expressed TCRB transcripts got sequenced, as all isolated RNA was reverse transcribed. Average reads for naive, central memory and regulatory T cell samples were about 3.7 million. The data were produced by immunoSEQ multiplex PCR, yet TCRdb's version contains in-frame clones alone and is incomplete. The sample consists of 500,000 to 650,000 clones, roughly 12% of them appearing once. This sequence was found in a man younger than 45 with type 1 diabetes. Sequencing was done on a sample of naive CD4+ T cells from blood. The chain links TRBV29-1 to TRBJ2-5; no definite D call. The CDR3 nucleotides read TGCAGCGTTCTGCCCAGGGAGACCCAGTACTTC. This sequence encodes CSVLPRETQYF.